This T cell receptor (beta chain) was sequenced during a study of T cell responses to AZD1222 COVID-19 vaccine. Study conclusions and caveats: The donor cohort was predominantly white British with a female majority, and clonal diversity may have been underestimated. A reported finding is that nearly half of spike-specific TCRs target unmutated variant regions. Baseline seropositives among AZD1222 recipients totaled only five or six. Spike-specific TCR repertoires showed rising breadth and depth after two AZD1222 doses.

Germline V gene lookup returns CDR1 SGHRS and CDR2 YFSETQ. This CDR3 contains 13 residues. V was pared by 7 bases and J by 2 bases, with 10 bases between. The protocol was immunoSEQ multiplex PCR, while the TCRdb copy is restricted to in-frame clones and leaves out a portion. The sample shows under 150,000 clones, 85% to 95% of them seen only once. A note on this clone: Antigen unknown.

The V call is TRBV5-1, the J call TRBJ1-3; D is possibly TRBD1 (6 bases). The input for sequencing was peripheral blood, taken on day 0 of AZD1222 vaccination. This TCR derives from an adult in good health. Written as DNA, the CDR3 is TGCGCCAGCGGCAGGGGAACTGGAAACACCATATATTTT. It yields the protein CASGRGTGNTIYF.